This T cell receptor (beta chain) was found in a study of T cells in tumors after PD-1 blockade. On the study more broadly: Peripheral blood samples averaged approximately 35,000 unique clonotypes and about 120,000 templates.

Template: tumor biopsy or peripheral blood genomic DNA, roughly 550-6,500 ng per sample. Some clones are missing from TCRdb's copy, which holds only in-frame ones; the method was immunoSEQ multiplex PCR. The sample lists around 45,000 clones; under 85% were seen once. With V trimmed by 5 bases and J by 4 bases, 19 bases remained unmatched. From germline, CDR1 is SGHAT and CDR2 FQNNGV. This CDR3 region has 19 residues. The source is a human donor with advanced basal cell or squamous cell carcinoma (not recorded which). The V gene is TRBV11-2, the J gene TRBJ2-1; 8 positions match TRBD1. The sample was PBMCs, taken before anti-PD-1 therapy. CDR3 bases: TGTGCCAGCAGCGCAGGGACAGGAGATCCTTTGGTGGATTACAATGAGCAGTTCTTC. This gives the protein CASSAGTGDPLVDYNEQFF.